A selection of T cell receptor beta chains follows, all from one sample in a study of OX40 agonist ivuxolimab in advanced cancers. The repertoire was sequenced with immunoSEQ multiplex PCR; TCRdb's copy has only in-frame clones and lacks some. The profile shows about 53,000 clones, less than 90% of them singletons. This sample comprised CD4+ or CD8+ T cells sorted from blood, obtained in a trial of the OX40 agonist ivuxolimab. The receptors here all came from an adult with an advanced solid tumor such as melanoma, head and neck, liver or kidney cancer. CDR3s include the opening cysteine and the closing phenylalanine or tryptophan. A D gene is named only where the DNA matches it firmly. Rows may omit the clone size; those that give it use once, few, many or a size class.

d_call: -
v_call: TRBV29-1
j_call: TRBJ1-1
clone_size: -
cdr3_nt: TGCAGCGTTGAGGCAGGGGCTGAAGCTTTCTTT
cdr3_aa: CSVEAGAEAFF

d_call: TRBD2
v_call: TRBV4-1
j_call: TRBJ2-1
clone_size: -
cdr3_nt: TGCGCCAGCAGCAAAAGCTTAGCGGGAGATCTGGCGCAGTTCTTC
cdr3_aa: CASSKSLAGDLAQFF

d_call: -
v_call: TRBV5-6
j_call: TRBJ2-3
clone_size: -
cdr3_nt: TGTGCCAGCAGTCCTCCTCTCAGCACAGATACGCAGTATTTT
cdr3_aa: CASSPPLSTDTQYF

d_call: TRBD1
v_call: TRBV27
j_call: TRBJ2-7
clone_size: -
cdr3_nt: TGTGCCGTTAAGAGGGACAGGGTCTCCTACGAGCAGTACTTC
cdr3_aa: CAVKRDRVSYEQYF

d_call: TRBD1
v_call: TRBV7-3
j_call: TRBJ1-1
clone_size: -
cdr3_nt: TGTGCCAGCAGCAGCAACAGGGGCACTGAAGCTTTCTTT
cdr3_aa: CASSSNRGTEAFF

d_call: TRBD2
v_call: TRBV27
j_call: TRBJ2-1
clone_size: -
cdr3_nt: TGTGCCAGCAGTTTAGAGCCTCCCCTTTGGGGGGGAAGCTCCTACAATGAGCAGTTCTTC
cdr3_aa: CASSLEPPLWGGSSYNEQFF

d_call: -
v_call: TRBV29-1
j_call: TRBJ2-1
clone_size: -
cdr3_nt: TGCAGCGTTGAAACGGCCGTCGGGAGAGCCTACAATGAGCAGTTCTTC
cdr3_aa: CSVETAVGRAYNEQFF

d_call: TRBD1
v_call: TRBV29-1
j_call: TRBJ2-2
clone_size: -
cdr3_nt: TGCAGCGCCACCCCGCAGGGGGAGAGCACCGGGGAGCTGTTTTTT
cdr3_aa: CSATPQGESTGELFF

d_call: -
v_call: TRBV5-1
j_call: TRBJ2-2
clone_size: -
cdr3_nt: TGCGCCAGCACCATGACCGAGAACACCGGGGAGCTGTTTTTT
cdr3_aa: CASTMTENTGELFF

d_call: TRBD2
v_call: TRBV29-1
j_call: TRBJ2-3
clone_size: -
cdr3_nt: TGCAGCGTTCAAATCGGGACTAGTAGAGATACGCAGTATTTT
cdr3_aa: CSVQIGTSRDTQYF

d_call: -
v_call: TRBV5-1
j_call: TRBJ2-7
clone_size: -
cdr3_nt: TGCGCCAGCAGCTTCGAAGTTGGGACTCGCTACGAGCAGTACTTC
cdr3_aa: CASSFEVGTRYEQYF

d_call: TRBD2
v_call: TRBV27
j_call: TRBJ2-5
clone_size: few
cdr3_nt: TGTGCCAGCAGTCAGACTAGCGGGAGGGCCGGTTGGGAGACCCAGTACTTC
cdr3_aa: CASSQTSGRAGWETQYF

d_call: TRBD1
v_call: TRBV7-2
j_call: TRBJ1-1
clone_size: -
cdr3_nt: TGTGCCAGCAGCTTAGCGGGACAGATGAACACTGAAGCTTTCTTT
cdr3_aa: CASSLAGQMNTEAFF

d_call: TRBD1
v_call: TRBV27
j_call: TRBJ2-1
clone_size: -
cdr3_nt: TGTGCCAGCAGTTTCCGACAGGGCAATGAGCAGTTCTTC
cdr3_aa: CASSFRQGNEQFF

d_call: -
v_call: TRBV7-8
j_call: TRBJ2-1
clone_size: -
cdr3_nt: TGTGCCAGCAGCCGACTAGTCGATGAGCAGTTCTTC
cdr3_aa: CASSRLVDEQFF

d_call: TRBD1
v_call: TRBV28
j_call: TRBJ2-3
clone_size: few
cdr3_nt: TGTGCCAGCAGTGGGGGACAGAATTACACAGATACGCAGTATTTT
cdr3_aa: CASSGGQNYTDTQYF

d_call: -
v_call: TRBV19
j_call: TRBJ1-2
clone_size: -
cdr3_nt: TGTGCCAGTAGTAACCAATATGGGGACTATGGCTACACCTTC
cdr3_aa: CASSNQYGDYGYTF

d_call: -
v_call: TRBV6-5
j_call: TRBJ2-1
clone_size: -
cdr3_nt: TGTGCCAGCGAAAAAGGGGGCTCCTACAATGAGCAGTTCTTC
cdr3_aa: CASEKGGSYNEQFF

d_call: -
v_call: TRBV30
j_call: TRBJ1-1
clone_size: -
cdr3_nt: TGTGCCTGGAAGGGCCAGGCGTTACTCACACCTGAAGCTTTCTTT
cdr3_aa: CAWKGQALLTPEAFF

d_call: -
v_call: TRBV6-5
j_call: TRBJ2-4
clone_size: -
cdr3_nt: TGTGCCAGCAGTTATGGCGGAGCCAAAAACATTCAGTACTTC
cdr3_aa: CASSYGGAKNIQYF

d_call: TRBD2
v_call: TRBV15
j_call: TRBJ2-1
clone_size: -
cdr3_nt: TGTGCCACTGGACTAGCGGGAATTAATGAGCAGTTCTTC
cdr3_aa: CATGLAGINEQFF

d_call: -
v_call: TRBV7-8
j_call: TRBJ1-2
clone_size: -
cdr3_nt: TGTGCCAGCAGCTTAGCGCTTGGACAGACCTCTAACTATGGCTACACCTTC
cdr3_aa: CASSLALGQTSNYGYTF

d_call: -
v_call: TRBV5-4
j_call: TRBJ2-3
clone_size: few
cdr3_nt: TGTGCCAGCAGCATACCTAGCAGAACAGATACGCAGTATTTT
cdr3_aa: CASSIPSRTDTQYF

d_call: -
v_call: TRBV7-3
j_call: TRBJ1-1
clone_size: -
cdr3_nt: TGTGCCAGCAGCTTATGGGGAGGAGGTAATACTGAAGCTTTCTTT
cdr3_aa: CASSLWGGGNTEAFF

d_call: -
v_call: TRBV7-2
j_call: TRBJ1-1
clone_size: once
cdr3_nt: TGTGCCAGCAGCACAACAGGGTCTCCCACTGAAGCTTTCTTT
cdr3_aa: CASSTTGSPTEAFF

d_call: TRBD1
v_call: TRBV11-3
j_call: TRBJ1-1
clone_size: -
cdr3_nt: TGTGCCAGCAGCCCCGGGACAGGGGGGACTGAAGCTTTCTTT
cdr3_aa: CASSPGTGGTEAFF

d_call: TRBD1
v_call: TRBV5-4
j_call: TRBJ2-2
clone_size: -
cdr3_nt: TGTGCCAGCACTAGGACCCAGGGACAGGTGACCGGGGAGCTGTTTTTT
cdr3_aa: CASTRTQGQVTGELFF

d_call: -
v_call: TRBV9
j_call: TRBJ2-2
clone_size: -
cdr3_nt: TGTGCCAGCAGCGTAGAGCGAGGGACCGGGGAGCTGTTTTTT
cdr3_aa: CASSVERGTGELFF

d_call: -
v_call: TRBV28
j_call: TRBJ1-2
clone_size: -
cdr3_nt: TGTGCCAGCAGTTTAGACAGGATTAACTATGGCTACACCTTC
cdr3_aa: CASSLDRINYGYTF

d_call: TRBD1
v_call: TRBV6-1
j_call: TRBJ1-1
clone_size: -
cdr3_nt: TGTGCCAGTAAACCGGGACAGGGGTACACTGAAGCTTTCTTT
cdr3_aa: CASKPGQGYTEAFF

d_call: -
v_call: TRBV28
j_call: TRBJ2-7
clone_size: -
cdr3_nt: TGTGCCAGCAGTTTATTAGACGAGCAGTACTTC
cdr3_aa: CASSLLDEQYF

d_call: -
v_call: TRBV4-1
j_call: TRBJ2-7
clone_size: -
cdr3_nt: TGCGCCAGCAGCCAAGAGAGGGGGAGGGCCCTGCACGAGCAGTACTTC
cdr3_aa: CASSQERGRALHEQYF

d_call: TRBD2
v_call: TRBV11-3
j_call: TRBJ2-3
clone_size: -
cdr3_nt: TGTGCCAGCAGCTGGCGGCGGGAGTGGGGGGGTATAGATACGCAGTATTTT
cdr3_aa: CASSWRREWGGIDTQYF

d_call: -
v_call: TRBV11-3
j_call: TRBJ2-6
clone_size: -
cdr3_nt: TGTGCCAGCAGCTGGGTAACCTCTGGGGCCAACGTCCTGACTTTC
cdr3_aa: CASSWVTSGANVLTF

d_call: -
v_call: TRBV28
j_call: TRBJ2-7
clone_size: -
cdr3_nt: TGTGCCAGCAGTTGGGGCCCATACGAGCAGTACTTC
cdr3_aa: CASSWGPYEQYF

d_call: -
v_call: TRBV19
j_call: TRBJ2-3
clone_size: -
cdr3_nt: TGTGCCAGTAGTATAAAGTGGGAAAGCACAGATACGCAGTATTTT
cdr3_aa: CASSIKWESTDTQYF

d_call: TRBD2
v_call: TRBV5-4
j_call: TRBJ2-1
clone_size: -
cdr3_nt: TGTGCCAGCACCGGGACTAGCAATGAGCAGTTCTTC
cdr3_aa: CASTGTSNEQFF

d_call: -
v_call: TRBV7-9
j_call: TRBJ2-7
clone_size: -
cdr3_nt: TGTGCCAGCAGCTTACCCCTCGACACAAAGTACTTC
cdr3_aa: CASSLPLDTKYF

d_call: TRBD2
v_call: TRBV11-1
j_call: TRBJ2-3
clone_size: -
cdr3_nt: TGTGCCAGCAGCCGCCGGCCACTAGCGGGAGAGGAAAATACGCAGTATTTT
cdr3_aa: CASSRRPLAGEENTQYF

d_call: TRBD2
v_call: TRBV6-5
j_call: TRBJ2-5
clone_size: -
cdr3_nt: TGTGCCAGCACCACGGGGGGAAGAGTTTGGGAGACCCAGTACTTC
cdr3_aa: CASTTGGRVWETQYF

d_call: -
v_call: TRBV25-1
j_call: TRBJ1-4
clone_size: -
cdr3_nt: TGTGCCAGCAGTGAGCCTGGAAGGGAAAAACTGTTTTTT
cdr3_aa: CASSEPGREKLFF